The TCR beta chain under discussion was sequenced for a study of blood T cell repertoires in COVID-19. Assay: immunoSEQ multiplex PCR; the TCRdb copy retains only in-frame clones and omits some. The sample shows some 130,000 clones, roughly 69% of them seen only once. The TCR originated in a woman in her 70s with acute or convalescent COVID-19. Input material: peripheral blood.

The CDR3 sequence is CASSQTGTAASGNTIYF. In DNA form, the CDR3 reads TGTGCCAGCAGTCAAACCGGGACAGCGGCCTCTGGAAACACCATATATTTT. V is TRBV9 and J is TRBJ1-3, with TRBD1 identical over 7 bases. Germline lookup yields CDR1 SGDLS and CDR2 YYNGEE. This CDR3 has 17 residues. The V segment lost 5 bases and the J segment 0 bases; nucleotides outside the gene matches: 11.